The rows below give T cell receptor beta chains drawn from one sample of a study of T cell responses to AZD1222 COVID-19 vaccine. Profiled with immunoSEQ multiplex PCR; TCRdb holds only in-frame clones, not every one. The sample lists about 120,000 clones, 90% to 95% occurring once. The sample consisted of peripheral blood, taken on day 0 of AZD1222 vaccination. The receptors shown here come from an adult in good health. The CDR3 runs from the conserved cysteine through the conserved F or W. The D gene is left open where the match is weak. Only part of the rows carry a size: once, few, many, or a class if the clone is expanded.

NA	TRBV14	NA	TRBJ2-7	TGTGCCAGCAGCCAAGGGACAGACTTCTTACAGTACTTC	CASSQGTDFLQYF
NA	TRBV9	TRBD1	TRBJ2-7	TGTGCCAGCAGCGTCCGACAGGGGGGTTACGAGCAGTACTTC	CASSVRQGGYEQYF
NA	TRBV12-3/TRBV12-4	NA	TRBJ2-7	TGTGCCAGCAGTTTCGGGAGCTCCTACGAGCAGTACTTC	CASSFGSSYEQYF
NA	TRBV2	NA	TRBJ1-1	TGTGCCAGCAGTGTAGGGGCAGGGCAAGGCGCTGAAGCTTTCTTT	CASSVGAGQGAEAFF
NA	TRBV7-2	TRBD1	TRBJ2-2	TGTGCCAGCAGCTTGAGGACAGGGGGCGGGTCCGGGGAGCTGTTTTTT	CASSLRTGGGSGELFF
once	TRBV5-6	TRBD1	TRBJ1-3	TGTGCCAGCAGCTTGGGTATGGCCGGGACAGAATCTGGAAACACCATATATTTT	CASSLGMAGTESGNTIYF
NA	TRBV6-6	NA	TRBJ1-6	TGTGCCAGCAGTCCTTACGGGGGCCGCTCACCCCTCCACTTT	CASSPYGGRSPLHF
once	TRBV19	NA	TRBJ2-5	TGTGCCAGTAGTATAGATGAAGAGGAGACCCAGTACTTC	CASSIDEEETQYF
NA	TRBV10-2	NA	TRBJ2-7	TGCGCCAGCAGTGAGTCGTACCGGGACTACGAGCAGTACTTC	CASSESYRDYEQYF
NA	TRBV10-1	TRBD1	TRBJ1-5	TGCGCCAGCAGGGCCACACCGGACAGGGGGGGGTATAGCAATCAGCCCCAGCATTTT	CASRATPDRGGYSNQPQHF
NA	TRBV5-6	NA	TRBJ1-4	TGTGCCAGCAGCTCTGACAGTTTCCTAAATGAAAAACTGTTTTTT	CASSSDSFLNEKLFF
NA	TRBV7-9	TRBD1	TRBJ1-5	TGTGCCAGCAGCTTTACAGGGGATGGTCAGCCCCAGCATTTT	CASSFTGDGQPQHF
few	TRBV5-8	TRBD2	TRBJ2-7	TGTGCCAGCAGCTTACCGGGGGAGGGCTCGTACGAGCAGTACTTC	CASSLPGEGSYEQYF
NA	TRBV4-1	TRBD1	TRBJ1-2	TGCGCCAGCAGCCTGAACCTGGACAGGGCGCATGGCTACACCTTC	CASSLNLDRAHGYTF
once	TRBV5-5	TRBD1	TRBJ2-7	TGTGCCAGCAGCCTAACCGGGACAGGATTCTCCTACGAGCAGTACTTC	CASSLTGTGFSYEQYF
NA	TRBV19	TRBD1	TRBJ1-1	TGTGCCACCGGACAGGTACCGAGGAACACTGAAGCTTTCTTT	CATGQVPRNTEAFF
few	TRBV28	TRBD1	TRBJ1-6	TGTGCCAGCAGTCGGGACAGCAACTCACCCCTCCACTTT	CASSRDSNSPLHF
NA	TRBV5-6	NA	TRBJ1-2	TGTGCCAGCAGCCCAGATCTCCATGGCTACACCTTC	CASSPDLHGYTF
once	TRBV19	NA	TRBJ2-7	TGTGCCAGTAGTCCGCGTGTTGGGTCCCCCTACGAGCAGTACTTC	CASSPRVGSPYEQYF
NA	TRBV3-1/TRBV3-2	NA	TRBJ2-7	TGTGCCAGCAGCCATCCGGGACCCTACTACGAGCAGTACTTC	CASSHPGPYYEQYF
NA	TRBV10-3	NA	TRBJ1-4	TGTGCCATCGCCAGGGAGGTCGGTGAAAAACTGTTTTTT	CAIAREVGEKLFF
NA	TRBV7-9	TRBD2	TRBJ2-7	TGTGCCAGCAGCTGGGCGGTTAGGACTAGCGCCGCCTACGAGCAGTACTTC	CASSWAVRTSAAYEQYF
once	TRBV6-4	NA	TRBJ2-1	TGTGCCAGCAGTGACGACGGCGGATACAATGAGCAGTTCTTC	CASSDDGGYNEQFF
NA	TRBV2	TRBD2	TRBJ2-3	TGTGCCAGCAGTGATGACCCGACTAGCGCGACAGATACGCAGTATTTT	CASSDDPTSATDTQYF
NA	TRBV7-9	NA	TRBJ2-3	TGTGCCAGCAGCGCCTCGGATACGCAGTATTTT	CASSASDTQYF
NA	TRBV19	TRBD2	TRBJ2-7	TGTGCCAGTAGTTCGAGGACTAGCGGGTACCCCTACGAGCAGTACTTC	CASSSRTSGYPYEQYF
NA	TRBV19	TRBD2	TRBJ2-1	TGTGCCAGTAGTATCGGGTCTGGCGGGAGGTCATACAATGAGCAGTTCTTC	CASSIGSGGRSYNEQFF
NA	TRBV14	NA	TRBJ1-1	TGTGCCAGCAGCCAATATCCAGGGACTGAAGCTTTCTTT	CASSQYPGTEAFF
NA	TRBV6-5	NA	TRBJ1-3	TGTGCCAGCAAAACAGGGTTCGCTGGAAACACCATATATTTT	CASKTGFAGNTIYF
NA	TRBV18	TRBD1	TRBJ2-1	TGTGCCAGCTCCCGACAGGGGAACGGGAATGAGCAGTTCTTC	CASSRQGNGNEQFF
once	TRBV6-5	TRBD1	TRBJ1-4	TGTGCCAGCAGGAGACAGGGAGGTGGTGAAAAACTGTTTTTT	CASRRQGGGEKLFF
NA	TRBV6-1	TRBD1	TRBJ2-2	TGTGCCAGCAGTGAAAAAGGGACAGGGGGCTACACCGGGGAGCTGTTTTTT	CASSEKGTGGYTGELFF
NA	TRBV7-7	NA	TRBJ2-5	TGTGCTAGCAGCTTAGGTGGCGGTCAAGAGACCCAGTACTTC	CASSLGGGQETQYF
NA	TRBV5-8	TRBD1	TRBJ1-3	TGTGCCAGCAGCCTCGGACAGGGCCAGGGTGGAAACACCATATATTTT	CASSLGQGQGGNTIYF